These T cell receptor beta chains were read from a single sample in a study of a mutant IDH1 vaccine in newly diagnosed glioma. Assay: immunoSEQ multiplex PCR; the TCRdb copy retains only in-frame clones and omits some. The sample lists tens of thousands of clones; roughly 76% were seen once. Their antigen targets remain unknown. This specimen was PBMCs, taken from a glioma patient whose treatment included an IDH1 peptide vaccine. The receptors come from a man between 35 and 55 years old with glioma. The CDR3 runs from the conserved cysteine through the conserved F or W. Each record gives: D gene, clone size, J gene, V gene, CDR3 protein, CDR3 DNA. A D gene is named only where the DNA matches it firmly. Expanded clones get a size class; other rows say once, few or many, or leave the size out.

>TRBD1|-|TRBJ2-1|TRBV9
CASSPLDRGRGNEQFF
TGTGCCAGCAGCCCCCTCGACAGGGGAAGAGGTAATGAGCAGTTCTTC
>TRBD1|few|TRBJ1-1|TRBV29-1
CSGRTGANTEAFF
TGCAGCGGGCGGACAGGAGCAAACACTGAAGCTTTCTTT
>-|-|TRBJ2-6|TRBV6-6
CASSRDSSGANVLTF
TGTGCCAGCAGTCGCGACAGCTCTGGGGCCAACGTCCTGACTTTC
>-|-|TRBJ1-1|TRBV11-2
CASEVMNTEAFF
TGTGCCAGCGAGGTTATGAACACTGAAGCTTTCTTT
>TRBD1|few|TRBJ1-2|TRBV5-1
CASSTSGTGDGYTF
TGCGCCAGCAGCACATCCGGGACAGGGGACGGCTACACCTTC
>-|-|TRBJ1-1|TRBV11-3
CASSPRRGSEAFF
TGTGCCAGCAGTCCCAGACGGGGGTCGGAAGCTTTCTTT
>-|-|TRBJ2-1|TRBV4-3
CASSQASYNEQFF
TGCGCCAGCAGCCAAGCGTCCTACAATGAGCAGTTCTTC
>-|-|TRBJ1-4|TRBV15
CATSRAGTSGGEKLFF
TGTGCCACCAGCAGAGCCGGGACGTCCGGCGGTGAAAAACTGTTTTTT
>-|once|TRBJ2-7|TRBV7-2
CASSLGVRASSYEQYF
TGTGCCAGCAGCTTAGGGGTGCGGGCTAGCTCCTACGAGCAGTACTTC
>TRBD2|once|TRBJ2-3|TRBV29-1
CSVTPLRLAATDTQYF
TGCAGCGTTACCCCCCTGAGGCTAGCGGCCACAGATACGCAGTATTTT
>-|-|TRBJ2-5|TRBV7-9
CASSLVQGEETQYF
TGTGCCAGCAGCTTAGTTCAAGGGGAAGAGACCCAGTACTTC
>TRBD1|-|TRBJ2-3|TRBV19
CASSIDRGGGTDTQYF
TGTGCCAGTAGTATAGATCGAGGGGGCGGGACAGATACGCAGTATTTT
>-|once|TRBJ2-5|TRBV9
CASSGGPRDFKETQYF
TGTGCCAGCAGCGGGGGCCCACGGGACTTCAAAGAGACCCAGTACTTC
>-|-|TRBJ1-1|TRBV25-1
CASSTWGGVNTEAFF
TGTGCCAGCTCTACGTGGGGGGGGGTGAACACTGAAGCTTTCTTT
>-|-|TRBJ1-2|TRBV7-8
CASSLDPNYGYTF
TGTGCCAGCAGCTTAGATCCCAACTATGGCTACACCTTC
>TRBD2|-|TRBJ2-7|TRBV27
CASSSLAGAKTYEQYF
TGTGCCAGCAGTTCCCTAGCGGGAGCGAAGACCTACGAGCAGTACTTC
>TRBD2|once|TRBJ2-7|TRBV12-5
CASAWRGGGSYEQYF
TGTGCTAGTGCCTGGAGGGGCGGGGGGTCCTACGAGCAGTACTTC
>TRBD2|-|TRBJ2-3|TRBV29-1
CSVGGLAVSTDTQYF
TGCAGCGTTGGCGGACTAGCGGTTAGCACAGATACGCAGTATTTT
>-|-|TRBJ2-7|TRBV7-2
CASSYSGRAPYEQYF
TGTGCCAGCAGCTATTCGGGCAGGGCCCCCTACGAGCAGTACTTC
>-|-|TRBJ2-3|TRBV6-4
CASSDSTVGPDTQYF
TGTGCCAGCAGTGACTCGACGGTGGGACCAGATACGCAGTATTTT
>TRBD1|-|TRBJ1-6|TRBV14
CASSRDRVTPLHF
TGTGCCAGCAGCCGGGACAGGGTGACACCCCTCCACTTT
>-|-|TRBJ2-2|TRBV11-2
CASSYLIGAGELFF
TGTGCCAGCAGCTACCTTATTGGAGCCGGGGAGCTGTTTTTT
>TRBD1|once|TRBJ2-7|TRBV7-2
CASIGDRGYEQYF
TGTGCCAGCATAGGGGACAGGGGATACGAGCAGTACTTC
>TRBD1|-|TRBJ2-2|TRBV5-4
CASAQRGKGAPNTGELFF
TGTGCCAGCGCCCAACGGGGCAAGGGGGCCCCGAACACCGGGGAGCTGTTTTTT
>TRBD1|-|TRBJ2-2|TRBV19
CASSIRGSYYTGELFF
TGTGCCAGTAGTATCAGGGGGAGTTACTACACCGGGGAGCTGTTTTTT
>-|-|TRBJ2-3|TRBV11-2
CASSYQGGADTQYF
TGTGCCAGCAGCTACCAGGGGGGAGCAGATACGCAGTATTTT
>-|-|TRBJ1-2|TRBV5-8
CASSLVRDVGGYTF
TGTGCCAGCAGCTTGGTCAGGGACGTCGGGGGCTACACCTTC
>TRBD1|-|TRBJ2-7|TRBV7-2
CASSRMVSQGAYEQYF
TGTGCCAGCAGCCGGATGGTGTCACAGGGGGCTTACGAGCAGTACTTC
>-|-|TRBJ2-5|TRBV5-1
CASSLVTPKTQYF
TGCGCCAGCAGCTTGGTTACTCCTAAGACCCAGTACTTC
>-|-|TRBJ2-7|TRBV6-5
CASRRDNYEQYF
TGTGCCAGCAGGCGGGACAACTACGAGCAGTACTTC
>TRBD1|few|TRBJ1-5|TRBV27
CASSLDRGQPQHF
TGTGCCAGCAGTTTGGACAGGGGTCAGCCCCAGCATTTT
>-|-|TRBJ2-1|TRBV5-6
CASSLRGRYNEQFF
TGTGCCAGCAGCCTGCGTGGGAGGTACAATGAGCAGTTCTTC
>-|once|TRBJ2-5|TRBV9
CASSVAWVRGQETQYF
TGTGCCAGCAGCGTAGCATGGGTCAGGGGACAAGAGACCCAGTACTTC
>-|-|TRBJ1-3|TRBV18
CASSPLPGTEASGNTIYF
TGTGCCAGCTCACCGCTCCCCGGGACCGAAGCCTCTGGAAACACCATATATTTT
>TRBD1|-|TRBJ2-2|TRBV18
CASSPLGQGAPAGELFF
TGTGCCAGCTCACCACTCGGTCAGGGGGCTCCAGCCGGGGAGCTGTTTTTT
>-|-|TRBJ1-1|TRBV25-1
CASSEGRTNTEAFF
TGTGCCAGCAGTGAGGGACGGACGAACACTGAAGCTTTCTTT
>-|-|TRBJ2-5|TRBV7-9
CASNQIQETQYF
TGTGCCAGCAACCAGATACAAGAGACCCAGTACTTC
>-|few|TRBJ1-2|TRBV5-6
CASSLVAGTYYGYTF
TGTGCCAGCAGCTTGGTAGCGGGGACCTACTATGGCTACACCTTC
>TRBD2|-|TRBJ2-7|TRBV7-9
CASSLVGGGSYEQYF
TGTGCCAGCAGCCTGGTTGGCGGGGGCTCCTACGAGCAGTACTTC
>-|-|TRBJ2-1|TRBV19
CASSIVGRINEQFF
TGTGCCAGTAGTATAGTGGGTAGGATTAATGAGCAGTTCTTC
>TRBD2|-|TRBJ2-7|TRBV5-1
CASSAGLAGSNEQYF
TGCGCCAGCAGCGCGGGACTAGCGGGATCTAACGAGCAGTACTTC
>TRBD2|few|TRBJ2-1|TRBV7-9
CASSRLTSGGPNEQFF
TGTGCCAGCAGCCGCCTAACTAGCGGGGGCCCTAATGAGCAGTTCTTC
>-|-|TRBJ2-1|TRBV11-1
CASSLGGNRNEQFF
TGTGCCAGCAGCTTAGGAGGGAATAGAAATGAGCAGTTCTTC
>TRBD2|-|TRBJ2-3|TRBV13
CASRGLAVTDTQYF
TGTGCCAGCAGAGGACTAGCGGTTACAGATACGCAGTATTTT
>TRBD2|-|TRBJ2-3|TRBV2
CASREGLAGGYTDTQYF
TGTGCCAGCAGGGAGGGGCTAGCGGGGGGATACACAGATACGCAGTATTTT
>TRBD1|few|TRBJ2-5|TRBV27
CASSLSSGQQETQYF
TGTGCCAGCAGTTTAAGTTCGGGACAGCAAGAGACCCAGTACTTC
>TRBD1|-|TRBJ1-1|TRBV6-6
CASSYLQGVNTEAFF
TGTGCCAGCAGTTACTTACAGGGGGTGAACACTGAAGCTTTCTTT
>TRBD1|-|TRBJ2-7|TRBV5-6
CASSFGQGGEQYF
TGTGCCAGCAGTTTTGGACAGGGAGGCGAGCAGTACTTC
>TRBD1|-|TRBJ2-7|TRBV11-2
CASTGDNGPDRGVYEQYF
TGTGCCAGCACCGGAGACAACGGTCCGGACAGGGGGGTCTACGAGCAGTACTTC
>-|-|TRBJ1-3|TRBV7-2
CASSPPGAGNTIYF
TGTGCCAGCAGCCCGCCCGGGGCCGGAAACACCATATATTTT
>-|-|TRBJ2-1|TRBV4-2
CASSQDTQGNEQFF
TGTGCCAGCAGCCAAGATACCCAGGGCAATGAGCAGTTCTTC
>TRBD1|-|TRBJ1-2|TRBV7-6
CASSPRTGSIYGYTF
TGTGCCAGCAGCCCCCGGACAGGGTCGATCTATGGCTACACCTTC
>TRBD2|-|TRBJ2-1|TRBV7-8
CASSLKTGGSSYNEQFF
TGTGCCAGCAGCCTTAAAACGGGGGGGAGCTCCTACAATGAGCAGTTCTTC
>-|-|TRBJ2-1|TRBV5-4
CASSSPGSQSSYNEQFF
TGTGCCAGCAGCTCCCCGGGGTCCCAGAGCTCCTACAATGAGCAGTTCTTC
>TRBD2|-|TRBJ2-3|TRBV19
CASSIGSGSTDTQYF
TGTGCCAGTAGTATAGGTAGCGGGAGCACAGATACGCAGTATTTT
>-|-|TRBJ1-1|TRBV19
CAGRQGIEAFF
TGTGCCGGACGGCAGGGGATTGAAGCTTTCTTT
>TRBD2|-|TRBJ2-3|TRBV7-2
CASSVSPSGGTQYF
TGTGCCAGCAGCGTCTCTCCTAGCGGGGGTACGCAGTATTTT
>-|-|TRBJ1-1|TRBV11-3
CASSEQLNTEAFF
TGTGCCAGCAGCGAACAGCTGAACACTGAAGCTTTCTTT
>TRBD1|-|TRBJ1-2|TRBV25-1
CASSGLGQGAYGYTF
TGTGCCAGCAGTGGACTGGGACAGGGGGCCTATGGCTACACCTTC